A selection of T cell receptor beta chains follows, all from one sample in a study of regulatory T cells in long-lasting Graves disease. Each CDR3 protein is one row after TCRdb ran MiXCR on the multiplex PCR reads. The sample carries around 400,000 distinct CDR3 sequences, about 20% recorded once. Sequencing used peripheral blood mononuclear cells (PBMCs), obtained when the disease was refractory, from a patient treated with antithyroid drugs. These receptors all come from a female donor with Graves disease. Both conserved end residues are part of each CDR3. A D gene is named only where the DNA matches it firmly. Clone size appears in some rows only: once, few, many, or a class for an expanded clone.

length: 16; size: many; D: NA; V: TRBV7-8; J: TRBJ1-1; CDR3: CASSLDQGISVTEAFF; DNA: TGTGCCAGCAGCTTAGATCAGGGGATTTCCGTCACTGAAGCTTTCTTT
length: 15; size: few; D: NA; V: TRBV19; J: TRBJ1-5; CDR3: CASKDPGHSNQPQHF; DNA: TGTGCCAGTAAAGACCCGGGACACAGCAATCAGCCCCAGCATTTT
length: 15; size: NA; D: TRBD1; V: TRBV25-1; J: TRBJ1-2; CDR3: CASSERGQGVYGYTF; DNA: TGTGCCAGCAGTGAACGGGGACAGGGCGTGTATGGCTACACCTTC
length: 15; size: NA; D: NA; V: TRBV3-2; J: TRBJ2-5; CDR3: CASSLAGQSQETQYF; DNA: TGTGCCAGCAGCCTCGCAGGGCAGAGCCAAGAGACCCAGTACTTC
length: 11; size: few; D: NA; V: TRBV3-1; J: TRBJ1-2; CDR3: CASSGGRGYTF; DNA: TGTGCCAGCAGCGGGGGGAGGGGCTACACCTTC
length: 14; size: many; D: NA; V: TRBV5-1; J: TRBJ2-7; CDR3: CASRPTPESYEQYF; DNA: TGCGCCAGCAGACCTACCCCCGAATCCTACGAGCAGTACTTC
length: 12; size: NA; D: TRBD1; V: TRBV20-1; J: TRBJ1-2; CDR3: CSAPGGGYGYTF; DNA: TGCAGTGCTCCAGGGGGCGGCTATGGCTACACCTTC
length: 13; size: many; D: TRBD2; V: TRBV5-1; J: TRBJ2-7; CDR3: CASSFGGKDEQYF; DNA: TGCGCCAGCAGCTTCGGGGGGAAGGACGAGCAGTACTTC
length: 14; size: many; D: TRBD1; V: TRBV12-3/TRBV12-4; J: TRBJ1-1; CDR3: CASSDRGMNTEAFF; DNA: TGTGCCAGCAGCGACAGGGGAATGAACACTGAAGCTTTCTTT
length: 15; size: few; D: TRBD1; V: TRBV30; J: TRBJ1-2; CDR3: CAWHRDRVAGYGYTF; DNA: TGTGCCTGGCATAGGGACAGGGTAGCGGGCTATGGCTACACCTTC
length: 13; size: few; D: NA; V: TRBV20-1; J: TRBJ2-7; CDR3: CSAPAGDTYEQYF; DNA: TGCAGTGCCCCGGCGGGGGACACCTACGAGCAGTACTTC